The subject of this entry is one T cell receptor beta chain. The CDR3 is made up of 12 amino acids. V was shortened by 4 bases and J by 6 bases, with 10 bases between the two germline ends. In germline, CDR1 is SNHLY, CDR2 FYNNEI. These data come from a study of blood T cell repertoires in COVID-19. Study details: Samples of COVID-19 (acute and convalescent) were obtained from the United States, Italy and Spain. Nucleic acid was either cDNA or gDNA, and it came from T cells, B-cell-depleted T cells, or PBMCs.

In the source study's methods: Reference gene primer amplification in the assay estimated nucleated cell counts. Assay used: immunoSEQ multiplex PCR; TCRdb lists only in-frame clones, some missing. V, J and clone size reflect that table, while D and trimming were determined from the DNA. The repertoire holds roughly 100,000 clones, roughly 85% seen once, with 3% to 3.5% in the top ten. The receptor comes from a man in his fifties or sixties in a cohort sampled during active COVID-19. The gene calls are TRBV2 and TRBJ2-7; maybe TRBD1 (6 bases). The sample taken for sequencing was peripheral blood. The CDR3 nucleotides read TGTGCCAGCAGTGTGGTGGGGGCCGAGCAGTACTTC. Amino acid sequence: CASSVVGAEQYF.